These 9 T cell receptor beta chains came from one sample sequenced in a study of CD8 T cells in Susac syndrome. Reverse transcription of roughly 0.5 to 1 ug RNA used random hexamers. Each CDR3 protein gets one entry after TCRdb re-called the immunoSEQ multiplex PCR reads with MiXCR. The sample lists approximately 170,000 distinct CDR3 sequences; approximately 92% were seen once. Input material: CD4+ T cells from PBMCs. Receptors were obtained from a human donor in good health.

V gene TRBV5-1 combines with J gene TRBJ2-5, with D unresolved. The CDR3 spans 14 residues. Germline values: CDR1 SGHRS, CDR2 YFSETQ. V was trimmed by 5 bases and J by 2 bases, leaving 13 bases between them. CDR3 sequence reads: CASSPRWSQETQYF. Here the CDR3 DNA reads TGCGCCAGCAGTCCCCGGTGGTCACAAGAGACCCAGTACTTC.

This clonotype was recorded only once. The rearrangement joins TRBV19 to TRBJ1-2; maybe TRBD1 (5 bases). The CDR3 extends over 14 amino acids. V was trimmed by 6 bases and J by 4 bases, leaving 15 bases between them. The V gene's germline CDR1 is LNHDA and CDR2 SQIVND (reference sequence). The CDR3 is CASSPLGGAYGYTF. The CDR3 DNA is TGTGCCAGTAGCCCCCTGGGAGGGGCCTATGGCTACACCTTC.

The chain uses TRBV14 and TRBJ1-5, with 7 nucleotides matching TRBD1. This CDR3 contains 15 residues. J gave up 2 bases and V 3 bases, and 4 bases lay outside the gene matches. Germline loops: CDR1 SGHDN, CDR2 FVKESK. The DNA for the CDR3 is TGTGCCAGCAGCCATCACGACAGGGGCAATCAGCCCCAGCATTTT. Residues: CASSHHDRGNQPQHF. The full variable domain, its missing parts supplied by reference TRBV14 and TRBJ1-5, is EAGVTQFPSHSVIEKGQTVTLRCDPISGHDNLYWYRRVMGKEIKFLLHFVKESKQDESGMPNNRFLAERTGGTYSTLKVQPAELEDSGVYFCASSHHDRGNQPQHFGDGTRLSIL.

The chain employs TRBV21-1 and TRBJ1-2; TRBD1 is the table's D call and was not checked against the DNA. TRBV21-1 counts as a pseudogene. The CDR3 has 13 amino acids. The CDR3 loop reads CARPGQLNYGYTF. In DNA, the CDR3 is TGTGCCAGACCGGGACAGCTGAACTATGGCTACACCTTC.

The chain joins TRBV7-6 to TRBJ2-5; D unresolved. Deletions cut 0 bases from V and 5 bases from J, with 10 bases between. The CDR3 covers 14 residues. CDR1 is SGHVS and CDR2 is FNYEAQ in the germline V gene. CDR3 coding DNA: TGTGCCAGCAGCTTAGCGGCGAGCGTGGAGACCCAGTACTTC. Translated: CASSLAASVETQYF.

The chain's CDR3 is CASSLWDVMNTEAFF. For the CDR3, the DNA is TGTGCCAGCAGTCTGTGGGACGTAATGAACACTGAAGCTTTCTTT. V is TRBV28 and J is TRBJ1-1; TRBD1 is a possible D gene (5 bases). V lost 5 bases to trimming and J lost 0 bases, with 13 bases between them. In germline, CDR1 is MDHEN, CDR2 SYDVKM. The CDR3 covers 15 residues.

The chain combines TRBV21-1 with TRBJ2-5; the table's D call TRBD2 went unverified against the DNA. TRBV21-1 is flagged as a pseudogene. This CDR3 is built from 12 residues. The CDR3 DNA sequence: TGTGCCAGCACCGAGGGTAAAGAGACCCAGTACTTC. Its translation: CASTEGKETQYF.

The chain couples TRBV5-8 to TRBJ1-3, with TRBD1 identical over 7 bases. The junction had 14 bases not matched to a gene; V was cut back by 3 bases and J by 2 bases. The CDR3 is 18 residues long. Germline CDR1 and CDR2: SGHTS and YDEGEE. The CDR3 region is CASSSRQGSWSAGNTIYF. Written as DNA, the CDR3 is TGTGCCAGCAGCTCTCGACAGGGAAGTTGGTCGGCTGGAAACACCATATATTTT. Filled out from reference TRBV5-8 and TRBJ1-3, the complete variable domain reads EAGVTQSPTHLIKTRGQQATLRCSPISGHTSVYWYQQALGLGLQFLLWYDEGEERNRGNFPPRFSGRQFPNYSSELNVNALELEDSALYLCASSSRQGSWSAGNTIYFGEGSWLTVV.

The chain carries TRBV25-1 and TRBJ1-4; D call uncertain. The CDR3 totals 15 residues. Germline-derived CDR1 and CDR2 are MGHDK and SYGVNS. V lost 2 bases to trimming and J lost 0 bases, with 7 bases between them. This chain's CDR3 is CASSEIKSTNEKLFF. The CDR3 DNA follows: TGTGCCAGCAGTGAAATTAAGTCAACTAATGAAAAACTGTTTTTT.